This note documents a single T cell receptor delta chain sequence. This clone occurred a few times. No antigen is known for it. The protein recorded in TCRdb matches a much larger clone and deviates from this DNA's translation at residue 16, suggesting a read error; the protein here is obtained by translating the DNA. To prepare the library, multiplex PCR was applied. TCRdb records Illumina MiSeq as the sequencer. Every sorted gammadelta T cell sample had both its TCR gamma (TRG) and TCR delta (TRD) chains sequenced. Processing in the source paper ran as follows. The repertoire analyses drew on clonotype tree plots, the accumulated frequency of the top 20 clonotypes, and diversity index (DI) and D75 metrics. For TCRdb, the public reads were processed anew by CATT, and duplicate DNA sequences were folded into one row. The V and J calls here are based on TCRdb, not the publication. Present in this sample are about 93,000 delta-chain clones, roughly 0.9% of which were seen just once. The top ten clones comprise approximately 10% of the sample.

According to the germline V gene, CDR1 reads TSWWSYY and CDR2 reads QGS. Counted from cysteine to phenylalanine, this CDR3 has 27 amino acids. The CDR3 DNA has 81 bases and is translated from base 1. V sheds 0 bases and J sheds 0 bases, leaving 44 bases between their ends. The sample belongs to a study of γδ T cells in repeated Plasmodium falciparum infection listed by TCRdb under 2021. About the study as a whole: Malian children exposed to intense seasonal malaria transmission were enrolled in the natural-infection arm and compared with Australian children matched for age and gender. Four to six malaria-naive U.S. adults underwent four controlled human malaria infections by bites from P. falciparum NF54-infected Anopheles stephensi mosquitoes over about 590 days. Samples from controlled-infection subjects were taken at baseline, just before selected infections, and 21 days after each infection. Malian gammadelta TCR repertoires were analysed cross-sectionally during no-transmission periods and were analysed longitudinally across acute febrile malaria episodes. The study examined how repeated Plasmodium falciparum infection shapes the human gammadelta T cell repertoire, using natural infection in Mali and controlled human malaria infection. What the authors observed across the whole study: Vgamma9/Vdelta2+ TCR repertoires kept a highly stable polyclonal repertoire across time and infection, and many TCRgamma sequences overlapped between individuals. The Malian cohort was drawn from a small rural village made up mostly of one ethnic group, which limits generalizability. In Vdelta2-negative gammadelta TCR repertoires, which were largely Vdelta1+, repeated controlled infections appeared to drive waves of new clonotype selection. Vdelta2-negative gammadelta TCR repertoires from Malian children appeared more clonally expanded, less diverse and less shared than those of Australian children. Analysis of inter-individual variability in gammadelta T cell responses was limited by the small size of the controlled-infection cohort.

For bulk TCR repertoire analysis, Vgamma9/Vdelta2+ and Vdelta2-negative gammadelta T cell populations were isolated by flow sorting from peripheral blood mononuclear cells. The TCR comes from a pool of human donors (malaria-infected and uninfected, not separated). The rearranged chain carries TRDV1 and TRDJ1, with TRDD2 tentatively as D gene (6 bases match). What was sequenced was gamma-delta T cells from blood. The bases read TGTGCTCTTGGGGAACTAGTATTTTGTCTCCTAGGCCCCCCAACTGTGGGTCCTACTTTGTACACCGATAAACTCATCTTT. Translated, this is CALGELVFCLLGPPTVGPTLYTDKLIF.